Shown below are 10 T cell receptor beta chains from a single sample sequenced in a study of OX40 agonist ivuxolimab in advanced cancers. Assay used: immunoSEQ multiplex PCR; TCRdb lists only in-frame clones, some missing. The sample yields 55,000 to 75,000 clones, around 90% seen once. Source: CD4+ or CD8+ T cells sorted from blood, taken in a trial of the OX40 agonist ivuxolimab. The receptors come from an adult with an advanced solid tumor such as melanoma, head and neck, liver or kidney cancer.

This rearrangement joins TRBV5-1 to TRBJ1-2; 8 bases fit TRBD1. This CDR3 has 13 residues. Per germline, CDR1 SGHRS and CDR2 YFSETQ. The trim removed 4 bases at V and 9 bases at J, leaving 8 bases unmatched. The CDR3 loop reads CASSQGQGWSYTF. CDR3 in DNA: TGCGCCAGCAGCCAAGGACAGGGATGGAGCTACACCTTC.

The chain uses TRBV5-4 and TRBJ1-3, with 9 bases that match TRBD1. Germline V gene lookup returns CDR1 SGHNT and CDR2 YYREEE (reference sequence). The junction had 5 bases not matched to a gene; V was cut back by 4 bases and J by 6 bases. The CDR3 is 14 residues long. For the CDR3, the DNA is TGTGCCAGCAGCCTACAGGGGGCGATAAACACCATATATTTT. Protein product: CASSLQGAINTIYF.

This clone appeared a few times. This rearrangement joins TRBV6-1 to TRBJ1-4; maybe TRBD1 (6 bases). The V gene's germline CDR1 is MNHNS and CDR2 SASEGT. This CDR3 contains 15 residues. The ends were cut back, 3 bases at V and 9 bases at J, with 17 bases in the middle. CDR3 nucleotides: TGTGCCAGCAGTGAGCGACAGGCCCAATTCAAAAAACTGTTTTTT. This sequence encodes CASSERQAQFKKLFF.

This clone was recorded a few times. V and J are TRBV10-1 and TRBJ2-7; 8 bases map to TRBD1. This CDR3 has 13 residues. The germline V gene has CDR1 WNHNN and CDR2 SYGVQD (reference sequence). Trimming at V came to 5 bases and at J to 6 bases, leaving 6 bases not matched to a gene. CDR3 in amino acids: CASSRTGRGEQYF. Here the CDR3 DNA reads TGCGCCAGCAGTCGGACAGGGCGAGGCGAGCAGTACTTC.

This chain links TRBV19 with TRBJ1-5, with 10 bases lining up with TRBD1. Germline V CDR1 and CDR2: LNHDA, SQIVND (reference sequence). The CDR3 has 17 amino acids. Unmatched junction bases numbered 10, after V lost 8 bases and J lost 0 bases. CDR3 sequence: CASPPGQGSLSNQPQHF. For the CDR3, the DNA is TGTGCCAGTCCACCGGGACAGGGGTCCCTTAGCAATCAGCCCCAGCATTTT.

The CDR3 loop is CASSVSPNTEAFF. The CDR3 nucleotides read TGTGCCAGCAGCGTAAGCCCGAACACTGAAGCTTTCTTT. This chain connects TRBV9 to TRBJ1-1, with D uncertain. Germline CDR1 and CDR2: SGDLS and YYNGEE. V was clipped by 1 base and J by 1 base, with 5 bases between them. This CDR3 comprises 13 residues.

V is TRBV6-1 and J is TRBJ2-7; D gene uncertain. Germline CDR1 reads MNHNS; CDR2 reads SASEGT. The CDR3 totals 13 residues. V lost 9 bases to trimming and J lost 2 bases, with 14 bases between them. The DNA of the CDR3 is TGTGCCAGGATCGGGCAGGCCACCTACGAGCAGTACTTC. Its protein product is CARIGQATYEQYF.

V is TRBV28 and J is TRBJ2-5, with 7 bases fitting TRBD1. CDR3 length equals 12 residues. The germline CDR1 and CDR2 sequences are MDHEN and SYDVKM. After removal of 10 bases from V and 5 bases from J, the junction contained 7 bases not matched to a gene. The CDR3 nucleotides are TGTGCCAACAGACAGGGTTGCGAGACCCAGTACTTC. It is translated as CANRQGCETQYF.

The chain couples TRBV4-1 to TRBJ1-2; no firm D call. Germline CDR1 and CDR2: MGHRA and YSYEKL. Trimming pared 5 bases from V and 4 bases from J, leaving 17 bases between. The CDR3 length is 15 residues. In nucleotides, the CDR3 is TGCGCCAGCAGCTTTTTGACTCGGCCCGGCTATGGCTACACCTTC. Protein: CASSFLTRPGYGYTF.

J is TRBJ1-5 and V is TRBV19; the D is unclear. Germline CDR1 reads LNHDA; CDR2 reads SQIVND (reference sequence). CDR3 size: 14 residues. V lost 3 bases and J 9 bases, leaving 15 bases between the germline ends. This chain's CDR3 is CASSIGQARSPQHF. In DNA form, the CDR3 reads TGTGCCAGTAGTATTGGGCAGGCCCGGTCGCCCCAGCATTTT.